One and the same sample provided the 4 T cell receptor beta chains below, sequenced in a study of T-cell reconstitution after alpha-beta-depleted transplantation in children. Using unique molecular identifiers, the investigators prepared the TCRbeta library. In TCRdb, the PCR reads were re-called with MiXCR into one record per CDR3 protein. This sample has about 350,000 distinct CDR3 sequences, with roughly 16% found just once. This specimen was PBMCs, mostly from graft donor cells, taken 360 days after TCRalphabeta/CD19-depleted stem cell transplant. The receptor set was obtained from a male patient aged 2-10 years who had a stem cell transplant for acute lymphoblastic leukemia, so the T cells may come from the graft donor.

V and J are TRBV6-2 or TRBV6-3 and TRBJ2-7, with 7 nucleotides matching TRBD2. CDR1 is MNHEY and CDR2 is SVGEGT in the germline V gene. This CDR3 is 14 amino acids long. Trimming cost V 6 bases and J 3 bases; bases outside gene matches: 8. The DNA of the CDR3 is TGTGCCAGCAGGCGTAAGCGGGACCACTACGAGCAGTACTTC. Its protein is CASRRKRDHYEQYF.

This clonotype was seen more than once but under ten times. The chain links TRBV24-1 to TRBJ2-3, with D perhaps TRBD2 (6 bases). The CDR3 consists of 19 residues. V lost 8 bases, J lost 0 bases, and 26 bases lay in between. The germline gives CDR1 KGHDR, CDR2 SFDVKD. The CDR3 region is CATNVLSWTIPSSTDTQYF. CDR3 nucleotides: TGTGCCACCAACGTGCTGTCCTGGACTATCCCCTCTAGCACAGATACGCAGTATTTT.

The chain joins TRBV24-1 to TRBJ2-1, with D unresolved. The CDR3 spans 15 residues. With 0 bases removed from V and 5 bases from J, the gap between germline ends came to 10 bases. Looked up from germline, CDR1 is KGHDR and CDR2 is SFDVKD. CDR3 region: CATSDLRGVNNEQFF. In DNA, the CDR3 is TGTGCCACCAGTGATTTGAGAGGTGTCAACAATGAGCAGTTCTTC.

This clonotype was counted many times. This sequence joins TRBV9 and TRBJ2-1, with 7 bases aligning to TRBD1. This CDR3 has 15 residues. From germline, CDR1 is SGDLS and CDR2 YYNGEE. J was trimmed by 5 bases and V by 3 bases; bases with no gene match: 8. As DNA, the CDR3 is TGTGCCAGCAGCGCCACCGGGACAGCAAACAATGAGCAGTTCTTC. It encodes CASSATGTANNEQFF.